This T cell receptor (beta chain) was obtained from a study of blood T cell repertoires in COVID-19. The data were produced by immunoSEQ multiplex PCR, yet TCRdb's version contains in-frame clones alone and is incomplete. Among roughly 55,000 clones, about 87% were seen once, and the ten largest hold approximately 6.9%. The sequence was obtained from a man in his fifties or sixties with active or convalescent COVID-19. Sequenced input: peripheral blood.

DNA for the CDR3: TGTGCCAGCAGCACTGCACTAGCGGGGACCGGGGAGCTGTTTTTT. This codes for CASSTALAGTGELFF. The chain couples TRBV7-3 to TRBJ2-2; 10 bases match TRBD2. With 5 bases clipped from V and 5 bases from J, the junction kept 5 bases outside the gene matches. The CDR3 extends over 15 amino acids. Germline loops: CDR1 SGHTA, CDR2 FQGTGA.